The 22 T cell receptor beta chains listed next were all sequenced from one sample in a study of Graves' ophthalmopathy and Graves' hyperthyroidism (dated by TCRdb to 2016 to 2018). Sequenced using an Illumina HiSeq 2000. For repertoire sequencing, TCR beta CDR3 regions were amplified from RNA transcripts. The first round was an RT-PCR using HTBI primers with the Qiagen OneStep RT-PCR kit, and this first round was followed by a second-round multiplex PCR, then size selection and purification. The public reads were reprocessed in TCRdb via fastp at Q25 and MiXCR, keeping in-frame beta chains. Each CDR3 protein gets just one entry, which takes the most common genes and DNA from the rows behind it. This sample gives 600,000 to 950,000 distinct CDR3 sequences in total; roughly 40% of them show up just once. Together, the top ten hold 44% of the sample. Sequenced sample: peripheral blood. Every receptor here comes from an adult man with Graves' ophthalmopathy.

This clonotype was picked up a small number of times. In DNA form, the CDR3 reads TGCGCCAGCAGCCTTCTCATCCTGAACACTGAAGCTTTCTTT. It translates to CASSLLILNTEAFF. The V gene is TRBV4-1, the J gene TRBJ1-1; D remains ambiguous. In germline, CDR1 is MGHRA, CDR2 YSYEKL. This CDR3 is 14 amino acids long. Trimming removed 4 bases from V and 0 bases from J, with 9 bases in between.

The chain employs TRBV2 and TRBJ2-2, with D perhaps matching TRBD2 (5 bases). The CDR3 has 17 residues. Germline-derived CDR1 and CDR2 are SNHLY and FYNNEI. Trimming removed 7 bases from V and 6 bases from J, with 24 bases in between. The CDR3 loop reads CASKALVLAGLSGELFF. The CDR3 DNA follows: TGTGCCAGCAAAGCTCTTGTCCTAGCCGGGCTCTCCGGGGAGCTGTTTTTT.

This clonotype was seen at least ten times. The chain carries TRBV7-8 and TRBJ1-5, with a tentative D call TRBD1 (5 bases). The CDR3 extends over 15 amino acids. In germline, CDR1 is SGHVS, CDR2 FQNEAQ. V was shortened by 3 bases and J by 9 bases, with 18 bases between the two germline ends. The CDR3 spells CASSFGGRGSMPQHF. Written as DNA, the CDR3 is TGTGCCAGCAGCTTCGGGGGACGGGGGTCGATGCCCCAGCATTTT.

The table lists this clonotype with a count of one. This chain links TRBV7-9 with TRBJ2-7; 10 bases align to TRBD1. The CDR3 consists of 15 residues. J gave up 0 bases and V 9 bases, and 8 bases lay outside the gene matches. Germline V lookup: CDR1 SEHNR, CDR2 FQNEAQ (reference sequence). This CDR3 is CASSIRQGASYEQYF. The DNA of the CDR3 is TGTGCCAGTAGTATAAGACAGGGGGCCTCCTACGAGCAGTACTTC.

This clonotype was counted at least ten times. This chain uses TRBV7-2 with TRBJ1-2; D not certain. The length of the CDR3 is 14 residues. Germline V gene lookup returns CDR1 SGHTA and CDR2 FQGNSA. Trimming took 5 bases from V and 4 from J, leaving 14 bases between them. The CDR3 bases are TGTGCCAGCAGCCCCCGGACGGAGATCTATGGCTACACCTTC. It codes for CASSPRTEIYGYTF. Full variable domain (rest looked up from reference TRBV7-2 and TRBJ1-2): GAGVSQSPSNKVTEKGKDVELRCDPISGHTALYWYRQSLGQGLEFLIYFQGNSAPDKSGLPSDRFSAERTGGSVSTLTIQRTQQEDSAVYLCASSPRTEIYGYTFGSGTRLTVV.

This clonotype came up a few times. V gene TRBV7-6 combines with J gene TRBJ1-1; D gene unclear. The V end was cut by 5 bases, the J end by 3 bases, with 16 bases between. The CDR3 runs 15 residues. Germline V gene data show CDR1 as SGHVS and CDR2 as FNYEAQ. CDR3 loop: CASSPGRTADTEAFF. CDR3 in DNA: TGTGCCAGCAGCCCCGGGCGTACGGCGGACACTGAAGCTTTCTTT.

This chain links TRBV9 with TRBJ1-4, with no clear D. There are 13 residues in the CDR3. V was clipped by 4 bases and J by 7 bases, with 11 bases between them. Germline V gives CDR1 SGDLS, CDR2 YYNGEE. The DNA for the CDR3 is TGTGCCAGCAGCCAACCCCGTTTTGAAAAACTGTTTTTT. This translates into CASSQPRFEKLFF.

Many counts were recorded for this clonotype. The chain links TRBV9 to TRBJ2-5, with 7 bases that match TRBD2. The length of the CDR3 is 14 residues. J gave up 5 bases and V 5 bases, and 9 bases lay outside the gene matches. Germline loops: CDR1 SGDLS, CDR2 YYNGEE. The CDR3 DNA is TGTGCCAGCAGTTGGGGGAGGGGCTCGGAGACCCAGTACTTC. Its translation is CASSWGRGSETQYF.

This clonotype showed up many times. The chain employs TRBV29-1 and TRBJ1-1; TRBD1 aligns across 8 bases. The CDR3 loop spans 14 amino acids. V dropped 4 bases and J dropped 0; count of bases not matched to a gene: 4. Per the germline V gene, CDR1 is SQVTM and CDR2 is ANQGSEA. In DNA, the CDR3 is TGCAGCGTTGGCCGACAGGGGATGAACACTGAAGCTTTCTTT. This gives the protein CSVGRQGMNTEAFF.

A word on this clonotype: This could be a read error, since a much larger clone is one nucleotide away. The CDR3 carries no conserved terminal phenylalanine or tryptophan, so it likely arises from a read error. The chain employs TRBV7-3 and TRBJ2-5; D gene unclear. The CDR3 is 13 residues long. The V end lost 0 bases, the J end lost 5 bases, and 7 bases lay between the germline ends. From germline, CDR1 is SGHTA and CDR2 FQGTGA. The CDR3, as DNA: TGTGCCAGCAGCTTAACGTTGGGGGAGACCCAGTACCTC. Protein product: CASSLTLGETQYL.

J is TRBJ2-5 and V is TRBV9; 10 bases map to TRBD2. Germline-derived CDR1 and CDR2 are SGDLS and YYNGEE. V shed 4 bases and J 5 bases; nucleotides not matched to a gene: 11. The CDR3 sequence is 16 residues long. The CDR3 DNA sequence: TGTGCCAGCAGCCCAAATCTAGCGGGAGTGGAGGAGACCCAGTACTTC. As protein: CASSPNLAGVEETQYF.

This clonotype showed up just once. The chain recombines TRBV5-5 with TRBJ1-2, with 7 bases identical to TRBD1. With 5 bases clipped from V and 8 bases from J, the junction kept 18 bases outside the gene matches. The CDR3 is 16 amino acids. CDR1 and CDR2 from the germline V gene are SGHKS and YYEKEE (reference sequence). The CDR3 DNA reads TGTGCCAGCAGACACATCCGGGACAGAGTACATCGAGGCTACACCTTC. It specifies CASRHIRDRVHRGYTF.

The chain couples TRBV10-3 to TRBJ2-2, with D perhaps TRBD1 (5 bases). This CDR3 is built from 16 residues. V lost 10 bases and J lost 2, with 20 bases in between. Germline CDR1 ENHRY, CDR2 SYGVKD. CDR3 residues: CASSRTDMVNTGELFF. The CDR3 DNA is TGTGCCAGCAGCCGTACGGACATGGTTAACACCGGGGAGCTGTTTTTT.

Regarding this clonotype: A much larger clone is a single base away; this may be a read error. V is TRBV24-1 and J is TRBJ1-4; 7 positions agree with TRBD1. The germline gives CDR1 KGHDR, CDR2 SFDVKD. Trimming cost V 4 bases and J 4 bases; bases outside gene matches: 5. This CDR3 comprises 15 residues. The CDR3 DNA reads as TGTGCCACCAGTGACCCAGGGGGAGTTAATGAAAAACTGTTTTTT. This encodes CATSDPGGVNEKLFF.

About this clonotype: One end of the junction varies from germline; a read error may be responsible. This chain uses TRBV10-3 with TRBJ2-6; 8 nucleotides agree with TRBD2. CDR3 length: 19 amino acids. Germline V gene data show CDR1 as ENHRY and CDR2 as SYGVKD. The CDR3 sequence is CASSYLMRGELSGANVLTF. CDR3 nucleotide sequence: TGTGCCAGCAGTTATTTAATGCGGGGGGAGCTCTCTGGGGCCAACGTCCTGACTTTC.

This clonotype came up a few times. A junction end diverges from the germline sequence, so it may reflect a read error. The chain recombines TRBV24-1 with TRBJ2-3; 9 bases are shared with TRBD1. The CDR3 runs 14 residues. Germline CDR1 and CDR2: KGHDR and SFDVKD. The CDR3 region has the DNA TGTGCCACAAGTGAAGGGACAGGGCCATATACGCAGTATTTT. Amino acid sequence: CATSEGTGPYTQYF.

This clonotype was detected ten times or more. V usage is TRBV19 and J usage is TRBJ1-6; D possibly corresponds to TRBD1 (6 bases). The germline V and J ends were trimmed by 10 bases and 9 bases, with 16 bases remaining between them. The CDR3 loop spans 13 amino acids. Looked up from germline, CDR1 is LNHDA and CDR2 is SQIVND (reference sequence). DNA of the CDR3: TGTGCCACTCGCGCAGGGGCGAGTTCACCCCTCCACTTT. Its protein product is CATRAGASSPLHF. The entire variable domain, with the rest obtained from reference TRBV19 and TRBJ1-6, is as follows: DGGITQSPKYLFRKEGQNVTLSCEQNLNHDAMYWYRQDPGQGLRLIYYSQIVNDFQKGDIAEGYSVSREKKESFPLTVTSAQKNPTAFYLCATRAGASSPLHFGNGTRLTVT.

This chain uses TRBV11-2 with TRBJ2-5, with D tentatively TRBD2 (6 bases). The CDR3 covers 15 residues. Germline V lookup: CDR1 SGHAT, CDR2 FQNNGV. The V gene lost 5 bases and the J gene lost 0 bases, with 13 bases spanning the gap. DNA of the CDR3: TGTGCCAGCAGCGTCGCCGGGACTGACCAAGAGACCCAGTACTTC. Protein product: CASSVAGTDQETQYF.

The chain joins TRBV5-1 to TRBJ1-2; the match to TRBD1 covers 9 bases. CDR1 and CDR2 from the germline V gene are SGHRS and YFSETQ. The CDR3 is 16 amino acids. J lost 2 bases, V lost 2 bases, and 7 bases had no gene match. CDR3 protein: CASSFSQQGANYGYTF. CDR3 bases: TGCGCCAGCAGCTTTTCTCAACAGGGGGCAAACTATGGCTACACCTTC.

There are many counts of this clonotype. The chain combines TRBV20-1 with TRBJ1-1; the D gene is possibly TRBD1 (6 bases). The V end was cut by 2 bases, the J end by 4 bases, with 14 bases between. The CDR3 loop spans 14 amino acids. CDR1 and CDR2 (germline): DFQATT, SNEGSKA (reference sequence). As DNA, the CDR3 is TGCAGTGCTAGAACGGGGGGCTTTAGCACTGAAGCTTTCTTT. It encodes CSARTGGFSTEAFF.

This clonotype appeared a few times. This sequence joins TRBV6-6 and TRBJ2-7; unclear D gene. The ends were cut back, 6 bases at V and 4 bases at J, with 16 bases in the middle. The CDR3 is 14 amino acids. Germline values: CDR1 MNHNY, CDR2 SVGAGI (reference sequence). The CDR3 loop is CASSGLRSPYEQYF. The CDR3 DNA is TGTGCCAGCAGCGGTCTGCGGTCACCGTACGAGCAGTACTTC.

The chain has TRBV5-1 and TRBJ2-3; D is uncertain. Germline V gene data show CDR1 as SGHRS and CDR2 as YFSETQ. The V and J ends lost 0 bases and 1 base respectively, with 12 bases between them. The CDR3 contains 16 residues. Here the CDR3 DNA reads TGCGCCAGCAGCTTGGTGGCCTCGGGCGGCACAGATACGCAGTATTTT. Amino acids: CASSLVASGGTDTQYF.